These T cell receptor beta chains were read from a single sample in a study of human T cells and chemical hapten exposure. TCRdb itself ran the RACE reads through MiXCR, one entry per CDR3 protein. Of about 380,000 distinct CDR3 sequences in the sample, around 5% were seen once. Here the sequenced sample was whole blood, taken in connection with sensitization to the hapten diphenylcyclopropenone (DPC). These receptors were taken from a woman aged 45 to 65 with alopecia areata. Some clones in this sample may be carry-over from other donors' samples. Each CDR3 is given with its conserved first and last residue. Fields, in order: clone size, J gene, V gene, CDR3 protein. Clone size is stated in some rows and not others, as once, few, many or a class when expanded.

>-|TRBJ2-3|TRBV10-3
CAISDSSWSSTDTQYF
>many|TRBJ2-3|TRBV13
CASSSPGITDTQYF
>-|TRBJ2-7|TRBV20-1
CSARVLAGGYEQYF
>many|TRBJ1-3|TRBV5-1
CASSLEGISGNTIYF
>many|TRBJ1-5|TRBV5-8
CASSGLDSNQPQHF
>many|TRBJ2-5|TRBV28
CASSLPVGRQETQYF
>-|TRBJ2-7|TRBV9
CASSPGLDSYEQYF
>-|TRBJ2-3|TRBV24-1
CATSDPSSGGGTDTQYF
>many|TRBJ2-3|TRBV20-1
CSASSGAGGPTDTQYF
>-|TRBJ2-6|TRBV5-1
CASSPGHGRLSGANVLTF
>-|TRBJ1-1|TRBV12-3/TRBV12-4
CASSLLQGVGTEAFF
>many|TRBJ2-5|TRBV29-1
CSVGTSFETQYF
>many|TRBJ2-3|TRBV28
CASSQAWGADTQYF